This TCR beta chain was retrieved from a study of T-cell memory formation after mild COVID-19. Study results and caveats: Prior to infection, memory already included some responding clones, suggesting cross-reactive memory joined.

In its sample, this clonotype was seen a few times. What it recognizes is unknown. Trimming took off 0 bases at V and 4 bases at J, with 10 bases between the two ends. The germline V gene encodes CDR1 SGHRS and CDR2 YFSETQ. The CDR3 has 14 residues. Each CDR3 protein gets one entry after TCRdb re-called the 5' RACE reads with MiXCR. The table includes roughly 600,000 distinct CDR3 sequences, roughly 18% detected once. This receptor was obtained from an adult woman who had mild COVID-19 (a few samples of this study predate the infection). Cell type and time point are not known. Input material: PBMCs or a T cell subset sorted from them (not recorded which). The V and J genes are TRBV5-1 and TRBJ1-2, with D uncertain. The chain's CDR3 is CASSLEEGLYGYTF. Written as DNA, the CDR3 is TGCGCCAGCAGCTTGGAAGAGGGCCTCTATGGCTACACCTTC.